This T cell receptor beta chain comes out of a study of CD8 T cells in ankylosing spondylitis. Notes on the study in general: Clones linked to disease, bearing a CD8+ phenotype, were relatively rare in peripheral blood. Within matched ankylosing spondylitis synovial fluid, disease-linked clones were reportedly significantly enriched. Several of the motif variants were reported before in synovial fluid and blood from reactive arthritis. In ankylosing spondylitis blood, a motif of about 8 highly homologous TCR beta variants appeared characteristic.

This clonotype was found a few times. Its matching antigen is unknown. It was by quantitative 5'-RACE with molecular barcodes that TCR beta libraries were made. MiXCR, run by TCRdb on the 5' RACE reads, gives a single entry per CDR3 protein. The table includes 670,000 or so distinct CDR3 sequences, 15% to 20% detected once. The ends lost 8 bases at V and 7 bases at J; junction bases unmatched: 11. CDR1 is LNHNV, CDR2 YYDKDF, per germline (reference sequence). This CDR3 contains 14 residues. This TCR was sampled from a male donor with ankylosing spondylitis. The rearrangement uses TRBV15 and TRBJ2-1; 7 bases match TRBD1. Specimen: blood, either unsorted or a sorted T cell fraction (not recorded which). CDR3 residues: CATAGQAGINEQFF. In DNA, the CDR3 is TGTGCCACCGCCGGACAGGCCGGGATTAATGAGCAGTTCTTC.